The clone carrying this T cell receptor (beta chain) came up many times. Its antigen is undetermined. CDR3 length: 12 residues. V shed 2 bases and J shed 2 bases, with 4 bases lying between them. The germline V gene has CDR1 ENHRY and CDR2 SYGVKD. This entry comes from a study of identical twins. Study conclusions and caveats: For out-of-frame alpha sequences shared by twins, low generation probability was in excess. Within cord blood, abundant beta clonotypes carried fewer insertions, but memory repertoires showed no such trend.

Unique molecular identifiers were in the cDNA, with template-switch universal primer binding. From the 5' RACE reads, TCRdb called clonotypes with MiXCR, one entry per CDR3 protein. The sample includes roughly 1,500,000 distinct CDR3 sequences, less than 40% of them seen just once. This clonotype originated in a newborn girl in good health. Input material: cord blood. The rearrangement links TRBV10-3 to TRBJ2-7; D gene uncertain. CDR3 amino acids: CAISERPYEQYF. CDR3 bases: TGTGCCATCAGTGAGCGTCCCTACGAGCAGTACTTC.